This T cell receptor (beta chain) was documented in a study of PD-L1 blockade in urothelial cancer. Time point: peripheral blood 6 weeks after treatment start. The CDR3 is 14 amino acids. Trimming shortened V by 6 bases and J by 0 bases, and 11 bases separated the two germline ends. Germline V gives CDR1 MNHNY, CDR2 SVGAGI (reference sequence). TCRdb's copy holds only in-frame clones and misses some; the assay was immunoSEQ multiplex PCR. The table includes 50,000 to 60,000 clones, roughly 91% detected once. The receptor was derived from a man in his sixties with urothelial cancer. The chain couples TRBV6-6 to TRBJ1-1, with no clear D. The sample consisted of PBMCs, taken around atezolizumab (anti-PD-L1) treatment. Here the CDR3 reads CASSSRLLNTEAFF. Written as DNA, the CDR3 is TGTGCCAGCAGCAGTAGACTGTTGAACACTGAAGCTTTCTTT.